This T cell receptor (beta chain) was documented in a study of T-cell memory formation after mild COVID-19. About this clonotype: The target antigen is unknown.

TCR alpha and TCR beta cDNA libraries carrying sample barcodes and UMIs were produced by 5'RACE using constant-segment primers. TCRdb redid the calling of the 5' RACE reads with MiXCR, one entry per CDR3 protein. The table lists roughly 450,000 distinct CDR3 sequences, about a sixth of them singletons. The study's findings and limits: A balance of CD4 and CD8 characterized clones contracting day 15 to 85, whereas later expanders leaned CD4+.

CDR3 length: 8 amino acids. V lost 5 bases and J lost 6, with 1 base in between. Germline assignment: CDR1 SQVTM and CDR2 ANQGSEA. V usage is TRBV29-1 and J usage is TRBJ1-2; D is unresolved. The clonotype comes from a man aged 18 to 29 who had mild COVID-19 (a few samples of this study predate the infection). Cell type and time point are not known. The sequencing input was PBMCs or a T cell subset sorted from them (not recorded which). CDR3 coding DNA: TGCAGCGTTAATGGCTACACCTTC. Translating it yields CSVNGYTF.